This record covers a single T cell receptor beta chain. What it binds is unknown. Unique molecular identifiers featured in each of the TCR beta cDNA libraries. TCRdb recomputed calls from the PCR reads with MiXCR, one row per CDR3 protein. This sample has about 810,000 distinct CDR3 sequences, with roughly half found just once. The record originates from a study of post-analysis software for immune sequencing data. Study background: Patients had relapsing-remitting, secondary progressive or progressive-relapsing multiple sclerosis; some lacked subtype.

This CDR3 is 17 amino acids long. Germline V gene lookup returns CDR1 SGHDN and CDR2 FVKESK. Unmatched junction bases numbered 8, after V lost 0 bases and J lost 3 bases. General study points: In patients, 4 to 6 TRBV segments were more frequent than in controls, with TRBV5-6, TRBV5-1 and TRBV20-1 among them.

The V call is TRBV14, the J call TRBJ1-1; 9 bases are shared with TRBD1. Sequencing was done on a sample of blood. The clonotype originates from a girl aged 5-17 years with multiple sclerosis. CDR3 region: CASSQDLARTGDTEAFF. The CDR3 nucleotides are TGTGCCAGCAGCCAAGATCTTGCGCGGACAGGGGACACTGAAGCTTTCTTT. Using reference TRBV14 and TRBJ1-1 for the parts outside the CDR3, the full variable domain is EAGVTQFPSHSVIEKGQTVTLRCDPISGHDNLYWYRRVMGKEIKFLLHFVKESKQDESGMPNNRFLAERTGGTYSTLKVQPAELEDSGVYFCASSQDLARTGDTEAFFGQGTRLTVV.